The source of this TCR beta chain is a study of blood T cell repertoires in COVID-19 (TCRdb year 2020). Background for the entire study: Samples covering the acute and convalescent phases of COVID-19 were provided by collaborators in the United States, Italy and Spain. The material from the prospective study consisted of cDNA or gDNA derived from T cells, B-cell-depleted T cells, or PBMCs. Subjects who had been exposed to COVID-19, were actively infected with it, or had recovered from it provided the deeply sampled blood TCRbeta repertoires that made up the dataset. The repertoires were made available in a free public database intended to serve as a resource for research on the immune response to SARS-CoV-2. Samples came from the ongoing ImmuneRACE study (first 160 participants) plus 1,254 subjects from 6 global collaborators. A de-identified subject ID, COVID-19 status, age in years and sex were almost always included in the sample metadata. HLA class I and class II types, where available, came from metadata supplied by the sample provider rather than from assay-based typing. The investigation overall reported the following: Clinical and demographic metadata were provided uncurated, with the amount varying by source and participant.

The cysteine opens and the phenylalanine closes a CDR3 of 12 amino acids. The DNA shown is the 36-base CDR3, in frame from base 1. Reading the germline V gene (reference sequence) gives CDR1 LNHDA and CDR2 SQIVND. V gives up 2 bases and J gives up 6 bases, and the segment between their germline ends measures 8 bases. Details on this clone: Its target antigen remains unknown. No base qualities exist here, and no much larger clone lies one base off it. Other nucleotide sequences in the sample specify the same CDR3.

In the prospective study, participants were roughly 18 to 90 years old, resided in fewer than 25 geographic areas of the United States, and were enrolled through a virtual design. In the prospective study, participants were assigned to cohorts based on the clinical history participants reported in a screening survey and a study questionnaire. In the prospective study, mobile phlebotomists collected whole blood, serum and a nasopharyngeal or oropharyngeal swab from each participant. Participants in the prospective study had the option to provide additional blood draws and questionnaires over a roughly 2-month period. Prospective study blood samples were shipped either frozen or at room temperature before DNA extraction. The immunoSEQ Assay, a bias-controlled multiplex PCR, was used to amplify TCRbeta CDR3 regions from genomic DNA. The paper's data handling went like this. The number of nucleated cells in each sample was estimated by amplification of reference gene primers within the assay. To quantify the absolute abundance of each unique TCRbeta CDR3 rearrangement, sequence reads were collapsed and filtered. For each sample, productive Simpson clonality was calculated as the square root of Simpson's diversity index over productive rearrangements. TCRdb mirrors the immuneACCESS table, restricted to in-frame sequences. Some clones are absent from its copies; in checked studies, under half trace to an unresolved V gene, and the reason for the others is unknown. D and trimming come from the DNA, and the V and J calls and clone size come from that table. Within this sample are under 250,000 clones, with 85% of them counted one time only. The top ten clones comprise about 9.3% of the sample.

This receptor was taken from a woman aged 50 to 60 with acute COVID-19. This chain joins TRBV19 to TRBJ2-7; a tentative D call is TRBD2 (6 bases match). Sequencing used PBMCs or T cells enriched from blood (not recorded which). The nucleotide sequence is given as TGTGCCAGTAGTATACGGGGAGGCGAGCAGTACTTC. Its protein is CASSIRGGEQYF.